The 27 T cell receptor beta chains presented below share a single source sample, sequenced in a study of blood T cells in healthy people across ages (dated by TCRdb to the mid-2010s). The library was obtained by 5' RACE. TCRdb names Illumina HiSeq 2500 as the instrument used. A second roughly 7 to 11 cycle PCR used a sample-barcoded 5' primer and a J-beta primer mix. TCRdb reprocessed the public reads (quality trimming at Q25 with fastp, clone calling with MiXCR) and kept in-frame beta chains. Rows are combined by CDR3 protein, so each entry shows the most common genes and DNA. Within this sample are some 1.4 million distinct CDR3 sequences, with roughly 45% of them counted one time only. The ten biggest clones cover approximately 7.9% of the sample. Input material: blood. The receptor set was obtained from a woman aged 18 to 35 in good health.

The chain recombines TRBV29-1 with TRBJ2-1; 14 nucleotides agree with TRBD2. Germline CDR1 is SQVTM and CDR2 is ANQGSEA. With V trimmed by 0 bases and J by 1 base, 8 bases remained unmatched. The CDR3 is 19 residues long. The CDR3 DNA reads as TGCAGCGTTGAAGACCTGGGACTAGCGGGAGTTCGGTCCTACAATGAGCAGTTCTTC. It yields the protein CSVEDLGLAGVRSYNEQFF.

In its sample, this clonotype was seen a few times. The CDR3 protein is CASSRDRIDSYTF. In DNA, the CDR3 is TGCGCCAGCAGCCGGGACAGAATCGATAGCTACACCTTC. This rearrangement joins TRBV10-1 to TRBJ1-2, with 7 bases lining up with TRBD1. This CDR3 contains 13 residues. The junction had 10 bases not matched to a gene; V was cut back by 6 bases and J by 9 bases. The germline V gene has CDR1 WNHNN and CDR2 SYGVQD (reference sequence).

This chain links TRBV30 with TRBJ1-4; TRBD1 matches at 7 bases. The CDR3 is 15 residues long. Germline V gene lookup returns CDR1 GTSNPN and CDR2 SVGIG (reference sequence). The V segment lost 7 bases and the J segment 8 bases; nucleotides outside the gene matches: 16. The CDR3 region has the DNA TGTGCCTCTGGAGGAGACAGGGAGGGTTGGGAAAAACTGTTTTTT. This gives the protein CASGGDREGWEKLFF.

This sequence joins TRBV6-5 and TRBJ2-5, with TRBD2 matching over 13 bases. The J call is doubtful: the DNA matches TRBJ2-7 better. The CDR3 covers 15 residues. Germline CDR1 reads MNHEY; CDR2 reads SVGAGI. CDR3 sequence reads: CASSYQGLAGREQYF. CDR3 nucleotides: TGTGCCAGCAGTTACCAGGGACTAGCGGGACGCGAGCAGTACTTC.

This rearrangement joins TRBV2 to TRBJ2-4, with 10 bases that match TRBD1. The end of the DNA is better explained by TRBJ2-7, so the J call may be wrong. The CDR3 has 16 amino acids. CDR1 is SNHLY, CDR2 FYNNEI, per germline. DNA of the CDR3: TGTGCCAGCAGTGGAGCACCTGGGGACAGGGGTTACGAGCAGTACTTC. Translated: CASSGAPGDRGYEQYF.

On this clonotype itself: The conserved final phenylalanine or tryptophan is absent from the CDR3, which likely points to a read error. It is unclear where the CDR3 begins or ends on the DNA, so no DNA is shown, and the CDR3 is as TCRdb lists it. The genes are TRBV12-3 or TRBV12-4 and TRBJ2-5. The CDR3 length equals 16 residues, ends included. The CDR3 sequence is CASSLTLTNYGYTFGS.

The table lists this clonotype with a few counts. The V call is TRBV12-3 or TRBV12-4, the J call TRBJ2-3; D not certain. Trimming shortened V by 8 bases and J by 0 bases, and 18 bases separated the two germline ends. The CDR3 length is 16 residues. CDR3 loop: CASLPVAAKSTDTQYF. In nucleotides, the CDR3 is TGTGCCAGCTTACCGGTGGCGGCCAAAAGCACAGATACGCAGTATTTT.

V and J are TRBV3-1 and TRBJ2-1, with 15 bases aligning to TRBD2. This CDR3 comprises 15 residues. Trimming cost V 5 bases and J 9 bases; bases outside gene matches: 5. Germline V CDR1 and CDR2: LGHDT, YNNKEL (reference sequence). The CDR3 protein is CASSGTSGGNGEQFF. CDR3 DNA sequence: TGTGCCAGCAGCGGGACTAGCGGGGGGAATGGTGAGCAGTTCTTC.

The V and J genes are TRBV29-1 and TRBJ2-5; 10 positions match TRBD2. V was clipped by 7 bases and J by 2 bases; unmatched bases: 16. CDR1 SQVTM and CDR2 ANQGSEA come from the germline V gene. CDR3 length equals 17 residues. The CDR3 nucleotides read TGCAGCGCTGAGGGTCCCAGCGGGAGGGATAGACAAGAGACCCAGTACTTC. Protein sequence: CSAEGPSGRDRQETQYF.

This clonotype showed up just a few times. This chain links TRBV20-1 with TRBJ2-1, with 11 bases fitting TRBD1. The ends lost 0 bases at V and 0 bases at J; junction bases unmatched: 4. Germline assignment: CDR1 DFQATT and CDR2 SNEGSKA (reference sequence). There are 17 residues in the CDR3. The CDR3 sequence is CSARDIGTGGSYNEQFF. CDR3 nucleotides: TGCAGTGCTAGAGATATAGGGACAGGGGGCTCCTACAATGAGCAGTTCTTC.

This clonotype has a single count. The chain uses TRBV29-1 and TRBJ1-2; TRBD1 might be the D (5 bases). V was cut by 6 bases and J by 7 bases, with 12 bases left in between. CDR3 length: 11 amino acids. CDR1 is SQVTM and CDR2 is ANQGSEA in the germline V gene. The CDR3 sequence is CSVFGGSGYTF. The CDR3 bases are TGCAGCGTCTTTGGGGGAAGTGGCTACACCTTC.

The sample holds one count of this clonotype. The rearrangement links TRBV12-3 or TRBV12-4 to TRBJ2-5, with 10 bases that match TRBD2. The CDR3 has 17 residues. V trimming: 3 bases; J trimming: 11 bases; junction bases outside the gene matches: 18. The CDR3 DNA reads TGTGCCAGCAGTTTTCTACCCGGGACTAGCGTTTACAATGAGCAGTACTTC. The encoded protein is CASSFLPGTSVYNEQYF.

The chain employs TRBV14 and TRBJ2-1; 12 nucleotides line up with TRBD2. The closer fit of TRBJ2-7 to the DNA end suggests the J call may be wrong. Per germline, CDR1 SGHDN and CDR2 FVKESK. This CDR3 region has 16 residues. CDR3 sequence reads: CASSPGLAGLYNEQYF. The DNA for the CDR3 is TGTGCCAGCAGCCCCGGACTAGCGGGACTCTACAATGAGCAGTACTTC.

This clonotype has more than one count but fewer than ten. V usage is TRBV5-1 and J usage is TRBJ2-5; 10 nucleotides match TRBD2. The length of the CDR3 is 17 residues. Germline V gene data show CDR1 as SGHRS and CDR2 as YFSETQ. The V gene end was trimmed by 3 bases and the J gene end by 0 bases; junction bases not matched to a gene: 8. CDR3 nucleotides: TGCGCCAGCAGCTGGGGACTTAGCGGGAGGTACCAAGAGACCCAGTACTTC. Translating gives CASSWGLSGRYQETQYF.

The CDR3: CASRGSDLNYGYTF. CDR3 DNA sequence: TGTGCCAGCAGGGGTTCAGATTTAAACTATGGCTACACCTTC. The genes are TRBV25-1 and TRBJ1-2; D unresolved. Germline V CDR1 and CDR2: MGHDK, SYGVNS. V lost 6 bases, J lost 2 bases, and 13 bases lay in between. The CDR3 has 14 amino acids.

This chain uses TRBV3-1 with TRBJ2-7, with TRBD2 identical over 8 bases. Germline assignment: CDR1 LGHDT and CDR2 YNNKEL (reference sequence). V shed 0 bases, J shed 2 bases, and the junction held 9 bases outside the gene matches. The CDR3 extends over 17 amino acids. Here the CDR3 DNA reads TGTGCCAGCAGCCAAGATCACGCTAGCGGGTCGACCTACGAGCAGTACTTC. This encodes CASSQDHASGSTYEQYF.

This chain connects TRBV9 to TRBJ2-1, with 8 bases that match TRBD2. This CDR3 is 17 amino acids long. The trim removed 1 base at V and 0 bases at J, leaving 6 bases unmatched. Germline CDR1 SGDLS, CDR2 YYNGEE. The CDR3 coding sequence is TGTGCCAGCAGCGTACGGGGGGGAGATAGCTCCTACAATGAGCAGTTCTTC. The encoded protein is CASSVRGGDSSYNEQFF.

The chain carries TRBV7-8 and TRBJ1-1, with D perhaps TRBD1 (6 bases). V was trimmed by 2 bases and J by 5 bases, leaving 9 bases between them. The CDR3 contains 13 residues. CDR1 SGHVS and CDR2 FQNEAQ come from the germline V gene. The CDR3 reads CASSLFQGTEAFF. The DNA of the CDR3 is TGTGCCAGCAGCTTATTTCAGGGGACTGAAGCTTTCTTT.

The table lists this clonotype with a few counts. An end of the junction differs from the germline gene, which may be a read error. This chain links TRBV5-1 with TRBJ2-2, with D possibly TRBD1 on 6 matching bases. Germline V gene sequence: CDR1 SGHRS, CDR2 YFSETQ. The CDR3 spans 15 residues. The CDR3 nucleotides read TGCGCCAGCAGCTTGGGGCAGGGGAACGCCGGGGAGCTGTTTTTT. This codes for CASSLGQGNAGELFF.

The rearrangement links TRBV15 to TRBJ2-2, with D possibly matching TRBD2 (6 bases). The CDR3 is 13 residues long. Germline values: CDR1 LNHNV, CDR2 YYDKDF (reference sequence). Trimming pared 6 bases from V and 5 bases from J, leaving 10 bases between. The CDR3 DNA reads TGTGCCACCAGACCGACTAGTACCGGGGAGCTGTTTTTT. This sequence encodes CATRPTSTGELFF. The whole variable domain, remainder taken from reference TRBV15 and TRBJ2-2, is DAMVIQNPRYQVTQFGKPVTLSCSQTLNHNVMYWYQQKSSQAPKLLFHYYDKDFNNEADTPDNFQSRRPNTSFCFLDIRSPGLGDTAMYLCATRPTSTGELFFGEGSRLTVL.

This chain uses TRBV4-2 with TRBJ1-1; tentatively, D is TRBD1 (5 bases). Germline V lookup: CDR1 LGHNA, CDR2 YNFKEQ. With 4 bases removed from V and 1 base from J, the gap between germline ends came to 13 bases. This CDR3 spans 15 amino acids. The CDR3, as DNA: TGTGCCAGCAGCCTATCCCCGGGGGAGAACACTGAAGCTTTCTTT. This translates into CASSLSPGENTEAFF.

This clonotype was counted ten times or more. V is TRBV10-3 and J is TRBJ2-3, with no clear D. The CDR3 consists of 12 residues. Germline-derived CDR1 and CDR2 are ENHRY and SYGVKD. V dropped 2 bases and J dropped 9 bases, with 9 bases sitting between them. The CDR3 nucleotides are TGTGCCATCAGTGAGACGAGCGAAACGCAGTATTTT. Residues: CAISETSETQYF.

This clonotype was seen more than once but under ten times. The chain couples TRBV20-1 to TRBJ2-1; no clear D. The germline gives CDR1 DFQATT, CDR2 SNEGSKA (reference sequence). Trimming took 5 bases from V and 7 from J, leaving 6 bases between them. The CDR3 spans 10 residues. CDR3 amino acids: CSAVGNEQFF. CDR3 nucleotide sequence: TGCAGTGCTGTTGGAAATGAGCAGTTCTTC.

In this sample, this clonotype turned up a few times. In DNA form, the CDR3 reads TGTGCCAGCAGTTCTCACAGGGAAGCCTCGTACGAGCAGTACTTC. Amino acid sequence: CASSSHREASYEQYF. The V call is TRBV28, the J call TRBJ2-7; TRBD1 might be the D (6 bases). Trimming left V 4 bases short and J 4 bases short, with 17 bases between. This CDR3 contains 15 residues. Germline CDR1 is MDHEN and CDR2 is SYDVKM.

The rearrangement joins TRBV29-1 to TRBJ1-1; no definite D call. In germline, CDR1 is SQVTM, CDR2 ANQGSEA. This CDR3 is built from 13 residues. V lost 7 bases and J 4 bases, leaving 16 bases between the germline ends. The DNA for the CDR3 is TGCAGCGGCAAGGGTGATACCCCCACTGAAGCTTTCTTT. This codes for CSGKGDTPTEAFF.

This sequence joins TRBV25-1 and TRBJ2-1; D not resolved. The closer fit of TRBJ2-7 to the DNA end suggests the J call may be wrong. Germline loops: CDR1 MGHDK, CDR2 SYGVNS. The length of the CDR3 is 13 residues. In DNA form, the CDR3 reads TGTGCCAGCATGGGCTACCCCTACAATGAGCAGTACTTC. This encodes CASMGYPYNEQYF.

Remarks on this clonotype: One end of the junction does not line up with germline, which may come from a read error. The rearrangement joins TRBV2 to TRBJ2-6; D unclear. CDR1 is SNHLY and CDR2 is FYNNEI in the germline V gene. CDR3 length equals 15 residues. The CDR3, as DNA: TGTGTCAGCAGTGAATCCCGCTCTGGGGCCAACGTCCTGACTTTC. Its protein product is CVSSESRSGANVLTF.